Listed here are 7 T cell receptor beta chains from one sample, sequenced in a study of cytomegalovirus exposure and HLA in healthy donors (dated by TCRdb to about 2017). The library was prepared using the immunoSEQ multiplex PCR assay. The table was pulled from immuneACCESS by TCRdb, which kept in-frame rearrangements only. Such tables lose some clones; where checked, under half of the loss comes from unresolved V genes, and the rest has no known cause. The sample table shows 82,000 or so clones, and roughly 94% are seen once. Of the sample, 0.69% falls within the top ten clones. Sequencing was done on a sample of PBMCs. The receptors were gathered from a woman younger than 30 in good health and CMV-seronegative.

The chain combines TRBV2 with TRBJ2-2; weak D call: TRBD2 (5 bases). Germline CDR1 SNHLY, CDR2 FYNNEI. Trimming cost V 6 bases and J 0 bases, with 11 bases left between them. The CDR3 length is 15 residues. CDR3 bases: TGTGCCAGCAGCACTGGACTTACGAACACCGGGGAGCTGTTTTTT. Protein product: CASSTGLTNTGELFF.

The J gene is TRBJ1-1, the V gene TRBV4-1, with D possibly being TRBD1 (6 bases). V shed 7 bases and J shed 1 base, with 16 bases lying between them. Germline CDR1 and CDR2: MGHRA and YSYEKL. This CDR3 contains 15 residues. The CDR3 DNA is TGCGCCAGCACCCATTATGGGGACACGAACACTGAAGCTTTCTTT. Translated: CASTHYGDTNTEAFF.

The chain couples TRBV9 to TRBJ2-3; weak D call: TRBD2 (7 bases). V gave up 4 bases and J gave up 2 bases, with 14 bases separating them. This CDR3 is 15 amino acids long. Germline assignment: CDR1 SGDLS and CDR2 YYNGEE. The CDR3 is CASSRGGALTDTQYF. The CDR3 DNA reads TGTGCCAGCAGCAGAGGGGGGGCTCTCACAGATACGCAGTATTTT. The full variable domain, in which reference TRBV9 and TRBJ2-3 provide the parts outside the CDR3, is DSGVTQTPKHLITATGQRVTLRCSPRSGDLSVYWYQQSLDQGLQFLIQYYNGEERAKGNILERFSAQQFPDLHSELNLSSLELGDSALYFCASSRGGALTDTQYFGPGTRLTVL.

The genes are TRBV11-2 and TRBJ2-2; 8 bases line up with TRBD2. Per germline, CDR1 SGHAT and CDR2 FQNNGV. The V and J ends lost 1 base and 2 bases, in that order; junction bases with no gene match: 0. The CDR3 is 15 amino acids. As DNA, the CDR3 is TGTGCCAGCAGCTTAGTAGCGGGAAACACCGGGGAGCTGTTTTTT. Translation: CASSLVAGNTGELFF.

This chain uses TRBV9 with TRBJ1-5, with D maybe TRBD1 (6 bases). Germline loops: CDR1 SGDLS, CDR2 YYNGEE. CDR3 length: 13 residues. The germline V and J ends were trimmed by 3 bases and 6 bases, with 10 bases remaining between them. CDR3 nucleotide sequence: TGTGCCAGCAGCGGCGGGGGCGGTCAGCCCCAGCATTTT. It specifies CASSGGGGQPQHF.

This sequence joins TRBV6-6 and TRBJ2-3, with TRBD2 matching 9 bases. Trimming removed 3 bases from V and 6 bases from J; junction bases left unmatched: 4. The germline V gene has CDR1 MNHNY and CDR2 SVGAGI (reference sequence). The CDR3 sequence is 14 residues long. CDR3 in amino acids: CASSYRREGDTQYF. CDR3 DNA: TGTGCCAGCAGTTATAGGCGGGAGGGGGATACGCAGTATTTT.

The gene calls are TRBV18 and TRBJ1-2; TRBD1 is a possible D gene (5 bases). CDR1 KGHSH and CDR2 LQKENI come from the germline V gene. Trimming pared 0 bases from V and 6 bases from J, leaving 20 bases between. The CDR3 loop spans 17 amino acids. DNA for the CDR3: TGTGCCAGCTCACCACCGCAGGGCTCCATAGAGCGTGATGGCTACACCTTC. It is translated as CASSPPQGSIERDGYTF.